One sample yielded the 12 T cell receptor beta chains listed below, sequenced in a study of T cell changes during pregnancy in multiple sclerosis. Measured with immunoSEQ multiplex PCR; TCRdb has only the in-frame clones, and not every one. The sample consists of approximately 83,000 clones, roughly 93% of them appearing once. The sample in question was peripheral blood, obtained in the third trimester of pregnancy. These receptors all stem from a female donor with multiple sclerosis, enrolled in a pregnancy study.

This chain joins TRBV30 and TRBJ1-2; 7 nucleotides agree with TRBD1. Germline CDR1 reads GTSNPN; CDR2 reads SVGIG (reference sequence). V dropped 3 bases and J dropped 4; count of bases not matched to a gene: 5. The CDR3 consists of 13 residues. CDR3 DNA sequence: TGTGCCTGGAGCTTTACAGGGGCCTATGGCTACACCTTC. Residues: CAWSFTGAYGYTF.

The V call is TRBV10-3, the J call TRBJ2-2; the D gene is possibly TRBD1 (6 bases). Germline-derived CDR1 and CDR2 are ENHRY and SYGVKD. Trimming pared 0 bases from V and 8 bases from J, leaving 13 bases between. The CDR3 sequence is 15 residues long. The CDR3 region is CAISESQGTAGELFF. DNA for the CDR3: TGTGCCATCAGTGAGTCGCAGGGGACCGCTGGGGAGCTGTTTTTT.

The chain couples TRBV10-3 to TRBJ2-5, with D possibly TRBD1 on 5 matching bases. Trimming left V 2 bases short and J 5 bases short, with 9 bases between. CDR1 and CDR2 (germline): ENHRY, SYGVKD. The CDR3 consists of 13 residues. Written as DNA, the CDR3 is TGTGCCATCAGTGAGGGACAAGGGGAGACCCAGTACTTC. Translated, it gives CAISEGQGETQYF.

This sequence joins TRBV5-1 and TRBJ2-6; 10 bases agree with TRBD1. Per germline, CDR1 SGHRS and CDR2 YFSETQ. This CDR3 region has 18 residues. V shed 5 bases, J shed 1 base, and the junction held 9 bases outside the gene matches. This chain's CDR3 is CASSMGDRGRSGANVLTF. CDR3 sequence (DNA): TGCGCCAGCAGTATGGGGGACAGGGGAAGGTCTGGGGCCAACGTCCTGACTTTC.

The CDR3 region has the DNA TGTGCCAGCAGCCATAGGCAGGGATCGAGGCAAGAGACCCAGTACTTC. Encoded protein: CASSHRQGSRQETQYF. The chain uses TRBV7-9 and TRBJ2-5, with D possibly TRBD1 on 5 matching bases. The CDR3 runs 16 residues. Germline assignment: CDR1 SEHNR and CDR2 FQNEAQ (reference sequence). The V end was cut by 5 bases, the J end by 2 bases, with 18 bases between.

The genes are TRBV6-1 and TRBJ1-4; TRBD1 matches at 7 bases. V shed 8 bases and J 8 bases; nucleotides not matched to a gene: 14. The germline CDR1 and CDR2 sequences are MNHNS and SASEGT. This CDR3 has 15 amino acids. CDR3: CASEFNRGGVEKLFF. DNA for the CDR3: TGTGCCAGCGAATTTAACAGGGGCGGTGTCGAAAAACTGTTTTTT.

This sequence joins TRBV25-1 and TRBJ2-5; 11 nucleotides agree with TRBD1. The V segment lost 10 bases and the J segment 9 bases; nucleotides outside the gene matches: 10. The germline gives CDR1 MGHDK, CDR2 SYGVNS. This CDR3 contains 13 residues. The CDR3 protein is CATRTGGVEAQYF. In DNA form, the CDR3 reads TGTGCCACCAGGACAGGGGGCGTTGAGGCCCAGTACTTC.

The chain links TRBV19 to TRBJ1-5; no clear D gene. CDR3 size: 13 residues. Germline CDR1 is LNHDA and CDR2 is SQIVND (reference sequence). The V end was cut by 1 base, the J end by 7 bases, with 8 bases between. The CDR3 DNA follows: TGTGCCAGTAGTATAGTCACCGGGCAGCCCCAGCATTTT. It yields the protein CASSIVTGQPQHF.

The rearrangement uses TRBV9 and TRBJ2-7; D may be TRBD2 (5 bases). CDR3 length: 14 residues. The germline V gene encodes CDR1 SGDLS and CDR2 YYNGEE. V was cut by 0 bases and J by 6 bases, with 13 bases left in between. In DNA form, the CDR3 reads TGTGCCAGCAGCGTAGGTGTGGGAGTAGTCGAGCAGTACTTC. It codes for CASSVGVGVVEQYF.

V is TRBV7-2 and J is TRBJ1-4; 9 nucleotides line up with TRBD1. Germline CDR1 reads SGHTA; CDR2 reads FQGNSA. This CDR3 is 15 amino acids long. The V segment lost 5 bases and the J segment 8 bases; nucleotides outside the gene matches: 9. The CDR3 DNA reads as TGTGCCAGCAGCCCCGACAGGGGGGTAAAGGAAAAACTGTTTTTT. Encoded protein: CASSPDRGVKEKLFF.

V is TRBV6-6 and J is TRBJ2-7; D possibly corresponds to TRBD2 (5 bases). The CDR3 loop spans 15 amino acids. Trimming removed 2 bases from V and 4 bases from J, with 15 bases in between. CDR1 is MNHNY and CDR2 is SVGAGI in the germline V gene (reference sequence). This CDR3 reads CASSYPPEGVYEQYF. CDR3 sequence (DNA): TGTGCCAGCAGTTACCCCCCCGAGGGAGTATACGAGCAGTACTTC.

The rearrangement uses TRBV28 and TRBJ2-3; 12 nucleotides match TRBD2. Germline V gene lookup returns CDR1 MDHEN and CDR2 SYDVKM. The CDR3 runs 19 residues. Trimming removed 4 bases from V and 5 bases from J; junction bases left unmatched: 16. CDR3: CASSSPGDPSGRARDTQYF. CDR3 in DNA: TGTGCCAGCAGTTCCCCAGGGGACCCTAGCGGGAGGGCGAGAGATACGCAGTATTTT.